A selection of T cell receptor beta chains follows, all from one sample in a study of T cell responses to AZD1222 COVID-19 vaccine. Produced via immunoSEQ multiplex PCR; TCRdb's table is partial and in-frame only. The table has 140,000 or so clones, more than 75% seen once. Sequenced material: peripheral blood, taken 28 days after the second AZD1222 dose. These receptors originate from an adult who received the AZD1222 COVID-19 vaccine. The CDR3 runs from the conserved cysteine through the conserved F or W. A D gene is named only where the DNA matches it firmly. Where a row states a size, it is once, few, many or the class of an expanded clone; other rows omit it.

>15|TRBJ2-5|TRBV9|NA|NA
CASSPTDGGLETQYF
TGTGCCAGCAGCCCAACGGATGGTGGGTTAGAGACCCAGTACTTC
>14|TRBJ1-2|TRBV5-1|TRBD1|NA
CASSLEGDRRGYTF
TGCGCCAGCAGCTTGGAGGGGGACAGGCGTGGCTACACCTTC
>13|TRBJ1-5|TRBV6-5|NA|NA
CASGVLEQRWAHF
TGTGCCAGCGGGGTTTTAGAACAGCGGTGGGCGCATTTT
>17|TRBJ2-5|TRBV11-3|TRBD2|NA
CASSLGTGLAGGETQYF
TGTGCCAGCAGCTTGGGGACGGGACTAGCGGGGGGAGAGACCCAGTACTTC
>11|TRBJ2-7|TRBV5-6|NA|NA
CASSSGDEQYF
TGTGCCAGCAGCTCGGGCGATGAGCAGTACTTC
>15|TRBJ2-2|TRBV19|NA|once
CASSQTPGNTGELFF
TGTGCCAGTAGTCAAACCCCAGGGAACACCGGGGAGCTGTTTTTT
>18|TRBJ1-3|TRBV5-3|TRBD1|NA
CARSLWAGTVCSGNTIYF
TGTGCCAGAAGCTTGTGGGCGGGGACAGTTTGTTCTGGAAACACCATATATTTT
>14|TRBJ2-7|TRBV2|TRBD2|NA
CASSDDGRFYEQYF
TGTGCCAGCAGTGACGACGGGAGGTTCTACGAGCAGTACTTC
>15|TRBJ2-3|TRBV28|NA|NA
CASSNPSQLTDTQYF
TGTGCCAGCAGCAACCCCAGTCAACTCACAGATACGCAGTATTTT
>13|TRBJ1-5|TRBV19|TRBD1|NA
CATVDRGDQPQHF
TGTGCCACTGTGGACAGGGGGGACCAGCCCCAGCATTTT
>13|TRBJ2-3|TRBV12-3/TRBV12-4|NA|NA
CASSLSISDTQYF
TGTGCCAGCAGTTTAAGCATTTCAGATACGCAGTATTTT
>17|TRBJ2-7|TRBV23-1|NA|NA
CASSSGNYWPGDYEQYF
TGCGCCAGCTCTTCCGGCAACTATTGGCCGGGAGACTACGAGCAGTACTTC
>13|TRBJ1-3|TRBV27|NA|once
CASRPGGFNTIYF
TGTGCCAGCCGCCCGGGGGGCTTCAACACCATATATTTT
>15|TRBJ1-5|TRBV6-2/TRBV6-3|TRBD1|NA
CASSWMDRANQPQHF
TGTGCCAGCAGTTGGATGGACAGGGCGAATCAGCCCCAGCATTTT
>13|TRBJ1-1|TRBV7-2|NA|few
CASSFTMNTEAFF
TGTGCCAGCAGCTTTACTATGAACACTGAAGCTTTCTTT
>15|TRBJ1-5|TRBV29-1|NA|NA
CSARVTVDSNQPQHF
TGCAGCGCCCGAGTGACAGTAGATAGCAATCAGCCCCAGCATTTT
>12|TRBJ2-1|TRBV5-4|NA|NA
CASSSPGAEQFF
TGTGCCAGCAGCTCACCGGGCGCTGAGCAGTTCTTC
>13|TRBJ1-6|TRBV6-8|TRBD1|NA
CASSRDRGSPLHF
TGTGCCAGCAGCCGGGACAGGGGTTCACCCCTCCACTTT
>16|TRBJ1-3|TRBV7-2|NA|NA
CASSLAGAYSGNTIYF
TGTGCCAGCAGCTTAGCTGGGGCGTACTCTGGAAACACCATATATTTT
>15|TRBJ2-3|TRBV7-2|TRBD2|NA
CASSLTSGLTDTQYF
TGTGCCAGCAGCTTAACTAGCGGTCTCACAGATACGCAGTATTTT
>14|TRBJ2-5|TRBV18|NA|NA
CASSPSPSAETQYF
TGTGCCAGCTCACCAAGTCCCTCGGCAGAGACCCAGTACTTC
>13|TRBJ1-1|TRBV18|NA|NA
CASSPSEDTEAFF
TGTGCCAGCTCACCAAGTGAGGACACTGAAGCTTTCTTT
>14|TRBJ2-7|TRBV6-5|TRBD1|NA
CASVDRGKTYEQYF
TGTGCCAGCGTAGACAGGGGTAAGACCTACGAGCAGTACTTC